Given below is one T cell receptor beta chain in context. The antigen is unknown. This entry belongs to a study of shared clonotypes between healthy human individuals. Study details: Samples came from a couple of female and a few male donors aged 18 to 49.

Original methodology: Junction-only sequences without quality scores came from ImmunoSEQ, so filtering differed. Assay used: immunoSEQ multiplex PCR; TCRdb lists only in-frame clones, some missing. That table gives V, J and clone size, and the DNA gave D and trimming. Of 1,400,000 or so clones in the sample, 97% to 99% were seen once. Trimming pared 0 bases from V and 3 bases from J, leaving 15 bases between. Germline CDR1 is SEHNR and CDR2 is FQNEAQ (reference sequence). CDR3 length: 17 residues. Study conclusions and caveats: Richness estimates generally favored naive over memory subsets.

The sequencing sample was made of naive CD4+ T cells sorted from blood. Described subset: CD45RA+ positively selected. The V call is TRBV7-9, the J call TRBJ1-3; D is perhaps TRBD1 (5 bases). The source of this sequence is a man aged 25-40 years in good health. CDR3 protein: CASSLADMGRIGNTIYF. The CDR3 bases are TGTGCCAGCAGCTTAGCTGACATGGGGCGGATTGGAAACACCATATATTTT.